The clone carrying this TCR beta chain has more than one count but fewer than ten. The data stem from a study of blood T cell repertoires in COVID-19. As for the study in general: Samples taken during acute and convalescent COVID-19 were collected in the United States, Italy and Spain. PBMCs, B-cell-depleted T cells, or T cells provided the cDNA or gDNA that made up the material.

Authors' analysis steps: It was from reference gene primer amplification that nucleated cell counts were estimated. Assay used: immunoSEQ multiplex PCR; TCRdb lists only in-frame clones, some missing. V and J calls and clone size are as listed in that table; D and trimming were resolved from the DNA. Seen here are some 200,000 clones, roughly 76% observed once, and the top ten hold around 8.1%. What was sequenced was peripheral blood. This clonotype was obtained from a woman aged 50 to 65 with active or convalescent COVID-19.

The CDR3 region has the DNA TGTGCCAGCTCACCCCCTAGGCGGCCCGGGGAGCTGTTTTTT. It is translated as CASSPPRRPGELFF. This sequence joins TRBV18 and TRBJ2-2; no reliable D call. Germline V gene lookup returns CDR1 KGHSH and CDR2 LQKENI. The CDR3 spans 14 residues. Trimming removed 3 bases from V and 6 bases from J, with 11 bases in between.